This T cell receptor beta chain was captured in a study of T-cell memory formation after mild COVID-19. Looking at the study overall: Largely, TCR clusters stayed within a single donor. Study conclusions and caveats: Day 15 to 85 contractors were CD4/CD8 balanced; later expanders leaned CD4+.

This clonotype was detected only a few times. Its antigen remains unidentified. TCRdb itself ran the 5' RACE reads through MiXCR, one entry per CDR3 protein. The table shows about 200,000 distinct CDR3 sequences, with 9.5% occurring only once. V gave up 0 bases and J gave up 0 bases, with 13 bases separating them. The CDR3 totals 17 residues. Looked up from germline, CDR1 is SGDLS and CDR2 is YYNGEE. Sequencing used PBMCs or a T cell subset sorted from them (not recorded which). The J gene is TRBJ1-3, the V gene TRBV9; no reliable D call. This sequence was found in a man aged 18 to 29 who had mild COVID-19 (a few samples of this study predate the infection). Cell type and time point are not known. CDR3 residues: CASSVVGGGISGNTIYF. The DNA of the CDR3 is TGTGCCAGCAGCGTAGTAGGCGGAGGTATCTCTGGAAACACCATATATTTT.